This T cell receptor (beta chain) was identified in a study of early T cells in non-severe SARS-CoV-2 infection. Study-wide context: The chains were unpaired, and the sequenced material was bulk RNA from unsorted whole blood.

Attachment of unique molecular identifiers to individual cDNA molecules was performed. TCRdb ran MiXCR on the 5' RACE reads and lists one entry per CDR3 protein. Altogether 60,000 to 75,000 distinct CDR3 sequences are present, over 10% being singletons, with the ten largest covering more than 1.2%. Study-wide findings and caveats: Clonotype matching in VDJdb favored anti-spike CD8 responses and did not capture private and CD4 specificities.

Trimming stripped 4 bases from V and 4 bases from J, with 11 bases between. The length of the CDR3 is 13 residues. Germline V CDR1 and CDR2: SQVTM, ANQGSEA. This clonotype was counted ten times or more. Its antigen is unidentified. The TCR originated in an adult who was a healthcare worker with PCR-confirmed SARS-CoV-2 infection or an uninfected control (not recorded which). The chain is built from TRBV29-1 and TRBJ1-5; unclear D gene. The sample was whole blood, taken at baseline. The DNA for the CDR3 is TGCAGCGTTGGAGCGGGGTATAATCAGCCCCAGCATTTT. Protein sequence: CSVGAGYNQPQHF.